In this sample, the clone carrying this T cell receptor beta chain turned up a few times. Its specificity is unknown. This record belongs to a study of cytomegalovirus exposure and HLA in healthy donors. Trimming removed 0 bases from V and 14 bases from J; junction bases left unmatched: 6. Germline CDR1 MNHEY, CDR2 SVGAGI. The CDR3 is 13 residues long. Study findings and constraints: Listed as cytomegalovirus-associated were over 150 TCR beta chains. The records held CMV serostatus as the only immune exposure information.

PCR primers comprised 60 Vbeta and 13 Jbeta primers. The repertoire was sequenced with immunoSEQ multiplex PCR; TCRdb's copy has only in-frame clones and lacks some. The data hold some 120,000 clones, with roughly 80% observed a single time. Regarding donors, all were healthy bone marrow donors. Whereas donors were nominally healthy upon sampling, unrecorded immune exposures were probable. J is TRBJ2-1 and V is TRBV6-5; TRBD1 aligns across 8 bases. Input material: PBMCs. The TCR was taken from a woman aged 50 to 60 in good health and CMV-seronegative. The CDR3 here is CASSYSGNRGKFF. The CDR3 DNA reads TGTGCCAGCAGTTACTCGGGGAACAGGGGGAAGTTCTTC.